A single sample gave rise to the 31 T cell receptor beta chains below, sequenced in a study of Ad26.COV2.S vaccination and SARS-CoV-2 variants. Generated by immunoSEQ multiplex PCR, the TCRdb table keeps only in-frame clones and is missing some. The sample lists roughly 700,000 clones; more than 80% were seen once. Regarding treatment: roughly 18 received Ad26.COV2.S at low or high dose, single or two shots; about 5 received placebo; per-sample allocation not given. The investigators took samples on day 63 after the first vaccine or placebo injection. The source was peripheral blood, collected in a trial of Ad26.COV2.S vaccine versus placebo. The receptors were sampled from a person between 18 and 65 years old who received the Ad26.COV2.S COVID-19 vaccine or a placebo.

This rearrangement joins TRBV11-2 to TRBJ1-2, with 10 bases fitting TRBD1. Unmatched junction bases numbered 7, after V lost 5 bases and J lost 4 bases. Germline loops: CDR1 SGHAT, CDR2 FQNNGV. This CDR3 is built from 15 residues. The CDR3 loop is CASSPATGGSYGYTF. DNA for the CDR3: TGTGCCAGCAGCCCTGCGACAGGGGGCAGCTATGGCTACACCTTC. The whole variable domain, remainder taken from reference TRBV11-2 and TRBJ1-2, is EAGVAQSPRYKIIEKRQSVAFWCNPISGHATLYWYQQILGQGPKLLIQFQNNGVVDDSQLPKDRFSAERLKGVDSTLKIQPAKLEDSAVYLCASSPATGGSYGYTFGSGTRLTVV.

The chain has TRBV3-1 (or the pseudogene TRBV3-2) and TRBJ1-5, with D unresolved. Germline-derived CDR1 and CDR2 are LGHDT and YNNKEL (reference sequence). The CDR3 is made up of 15 amino acids. V was clipped by 3 bases and J by 7 bases, with 16 bases between them. CDR3 nucleotides: TGTGCCAGCAGCCAGAATCTGAGGGAGGGACAGCCCCAGCATTTT. Translating it yields CASSQNLREGQPQHF.

The V call is TRBV19, the J call TRBJ2-5; perhaps TRBD1 as D (6 bases). Trimming shortened V by 6 bases and J by 5 bases, and 13 bases separated the two germline ends. From germline, CDR1 is LNHDA and CDR2 SQIVND (reference sequence). The CDR3 extends over 13 amino acids. The DNA of the CDR3 is TGTGCCAGTAGGCACGGACAGCTCGAGACCCAGTACTTC. Residues: CASRHGQLETQYF.

The chain combines TRBV7-2 with TRBJ2-7; no reliable D call. CDR1 is SGHTA, CDR2 FQGNSA, per germline. Trimming took off 1 base at V and 3 bases at J, with 13 bases between the two ends. The CDR3 has 15 amino acids. The CDR3 sequence is CASSLVGGAGYEQYF. The CDR3 DNA is TGTGCCAGCAGCTTAGTTGGTGGTGCTGGCTACGAGCAGTACTTC.

The rearrangement joins TRBV2 to TRBJ1-6; D unresolved. The CDR3 contains 11 residues. The germline gives CDR1 SNHLY, CDR2 FYNNEI. The V and J ends lost 2 bases and 10 bases respectively, with 3 bases between them. CDR3 protein: CASSELSPLHF. The CDR3 nucleotides are TGTGCCAGCAGTGAACTGTCACCCCTCCACTTT.

The chain is built from TRBV3-1 (or the pseudogene TRBV3-2) and TRBJ2-1; 8 positions agree with TRBD1. V shed 6 bases and J 4 bases; nucleotides not matched to a gene: 11. CDR3 length equals 16 residues. Germline V gene data show CDR1 as LGHDT and CDR2 as YNNKEL (reference sequence). Here the CDR3 reads CASSLRTGKPYNEQFF. The CDR3, as DNA: TGTGCCAGCAGTCTAAGGACAGGGAAGCCTTACAATGAGCAGTTCTTC.

The chain has TRBV20-1 and TRBJ1-6; no reliable D call. V gave up 3 bases and J gave up 6 bases, with 12 bases separating them. The germline V gene encodes CDR1 DFQATT and CDR2 SNEGSKA (reference sequence). The CDR3 length is 14 residues. For the CDR3, the DNA is TGCAGTGCTAGTCCGGGTTTCTCTAATTCACCCCTCCACTTT. As protein: CSASPGFSNSPLHF.

CDR3 protein: CASSLGQEQYF. The DNA of the CDR3 is TGTGCCAGCAGTTTAGGACAGGAGCAGTACTTC. The V gene is TRBV12-3 or TRBV12-4, the J gene TRBJ2-7; possible D gene TRBD1, 5 bases. Trimming removed 1 base at V and 7 bases at J, with 5 bases between. The CDR3 spans 11 residues.

V usage is TRBV24-1 and J usage is TRBJ2-3; 7 positions agree with TRBD1. The junction had 11 bases not matched to a gene; V was cut back by 1 base and J by 5 bases. The CDR3 is made up of 17 amino acids. The germline V gene has CDR1 KGHDR and CDR2 SFDVKD. CDR3 region: CATSDFTSAGGEDTQYF. The CDR3 nucleotides are TGTGCCACCAGTGATTTTACTTCGGCAGGGGGAGAAGATACGCAGTATTTT.

This CDR3 is CASSLRDRGQGVKLFF. The CDR3 bases are TGTGCCAGCAGTTTACGGGATCGGGGGCAGGGGGTAAAACTGTTTTTT. The rearrangement links TRBV27 to TRBJ1-4, with 7 bases fitting TRBD1. The CDR3 has 16 amino acids. CDR1 and CDR2 (germline): MNHEY, SMNVEV (reference sequence). V gave up 2 bases and J gave up 10 bases; unmatched junction bases: 13. The full variable domain, in which reference TRBV27 and TRBJ1-4 provide the parts outside the CDR3, is EAQVTQNPRYLITVTGKKLTVTCSQNMNHEYMSWYRQDPGLGLRQIYYSMNVEVTDKGDVPEGYKVSRKEKRNFPLILESPSPNQTSLYFCASSLRDRGQGVKLFFGSGTQLSVL.

The CDR3 region has the DNA TGTGCCTGGAGTGGCGGCAGTAATGAAAAACTGTTTTTT. This sequence encodes CAWSGGSNEKLFF. The V call is TRBV30, the J call TRBJ1-4; D unresolved. CDR1 and CDR2 from the germline V gene are GTSNPN and SVGIG (reference sequence). Trimming removed 1 base at V and 4 bases at J, with 7 bases between. The CDR3 length is 13 residues.

V is TRBV27 and J is TRBJ1-1; no definite D call. Germline V gene data show CDR1 as MNHEY and CDR2 as SMNVEV (reference sequence). V lost 8 bases to trimming and J lost 1 base, with 20 bases between them. This CDR3 is 16 amino acids long. The CDR3 sequence is CASLQRHVEGNTEAFF. The CDR3 DNA is TGTGCCAGCCTCCAACGACACGTCGAGGGGAACACTGAAGCTTTCTTT.

This chain connects TRBV5-1 to TRBJ2-3, with a possible D match to TRBD2 (6 bases). This CDR3 has 16 amino acids. Germline assignment: CDR1 SGHRS and CDR2 YFSETQ. Trimming removed 5 bases at V and 3 bases at J, with 19 bases between. This chain's CDR3 is CASSQAGGSVTDTQYF. DNA of the CDR3: TGCGCCAGCAGTCAGGCCGGGGGTTCGGTTACAGATACGCAGTATTTT. The variable domain in full, with the rest retrieved from reference TRBV5-1 and TRBJ2-3, is KAGVTQTPRYLIKTRGQQVTLSCSPISGHRSVSWYQQTPGQGLQFLFEYFSETQRNKGNFPGRFSGRQFSNSRSEMNVSTLELGDSALYLCASSQAGGSVTDTQYFGPGTRLTVL.

The chain recombines TRBV5-1 with TRBJ1-2; D call uncertain. The CDR3 has 14 amino acids. CDR1 is SGHRS and CDR2 is YFSETQ in the germline V gene. Trimming removed 0 bases from V and 6 bases from J, with 12 bases in between. The CDR3 region is CASSLETASHGYTF. In DNA, the CDR3 is TGCGCCAGCAGCTTGGAAACGGCTAGCCATGGCTACACCTTC.

Worth noting for this clone: Other DNA sequences in the sample encode the same CDR3. CDR3 sequence: CASSQGGYEQYF. The DNA for the CDR3 is TGTGCCAGCAGCCAAGGGGGGTACGAGCAGTACTTC. J is TRBJ2-7 and V is TRBV3-1 (or the pseudogene TRBV3-2); the D call may be TRBD1 or TRBD2 (5 bases each). V gave up 1 base and J gave up 4 bases, with 5 bases separating them. This CDR3 has 12 residues. Germline V gives CDR1 LGHDT, CDR2 YNNKEL (reference sequence).

This chain joins TRBV7-7 and TRBJ2-5; 14 bases align to TRBD2. CDR3 length equals 15 residues. Germline V CDR1 and CDR2: SSHAT, FNYEAQ (reference sequence). J was trimmed by 4 bases and V by 4 bases; bases with no gene match: 2. The CDR3 sequence: CASSSGLAGGETQYF. Here the CDR3 DNA reads TGTGCCAGCAGCTCAGGACTAGCGGGGGGAGAGACCCAGTACTTC.

This clone was recorded once. The genes are TRBV27 and TRBJ1-1; the D is unclear. V dropped 7 bases and J dropped 9 bases, with 12 bases sitting between them. Germline CDR1 reads MNHEY; CDR2 reads SMNVEV (reference sequence). CDR3 length: 11 residues. CDR3 sequence reads: CASTAGIKAFF. The CDR3 region has the DNA TGTGCCAGCACTGCGGGGATAAAAGCTTTCTTT.

This chain links TRBV7-9 with TRBJ2-5, with TRBD1 matching over 8 bases. Germline loops: CDR1 SEHNR, CDR2 FQNEAQ (reference sequence). Trimming took 5 bases from V and 1 from J; bases not matched to a gene: 3. CDR3 length: 14 amino acids. The CDR3 DNA follows: TGTGCCAGCAGCCGCCAGGGGGCCCAAGAGACCCAGTACTTC. Residues: CASSRQGAQETQYF.

The V call is TRBV5-1, the J call TRBJ1-3; D gene unclear. Germline CDR1 is SGHRS and CDR2 is YFSETQ. Trimming pared 9 bases from V and 1 base from J, leaving 17 bases between. The CDR3 length is 15 residues. DNA of the CDR3: TGCGCCAAAAAACCCGGCGGAAGATCTGGAAACACCATATATTTT. The encoded protein is CAKKPGGRSGNTIYF.

The gene calls are TRBV6-5 and TRBJ2-1; D is perhaps TRBD2 (6 bases). Germline assignment: CDR1 MNHEY and CDR2 SVGAGI. The CDR3 runs to 13 residues. Trimming removed 6 bases from V and 3 bases from J, with 9 bases in between. This CDR3 reads CASRRLGYNEQFF. In DNA form, the CDR3 reads TGTGCCAGCAGAAGACTAGGCTACAATGAGCAGTTCTTC.

This rearrangement joins TRBV7-9 to TRBJ1-4; TRBD1 aligns across 8 bases. This CDR3 is built from 15 residues. Per germline, CDR1 SEHNR and CDR2 FQNEAQ (reference sequence). V gave up 3 bases and J gave up 3 bases; unmatched junction bases: 3. The CDR3 reads CASSLTGQANEKLFF. The CDR3 coding sequence is TGTGCCAGCAGCTTGACGGGACAGGCTAATGAAAAACTGTTTTTT.

In DNA form, the CDR3 reads TGTGCCTGGATGAGAAGGGGGGAGCAGTACTTC. It yields the protein CAWMRRGEQYF. The rearrangement uses TRBV30 and TRBJ2-7, with a possible D match to TRBD1 (6 bases). The CDR3 runs 11 residues. Trimming took 4 bases from V and 7 from J, leaving 11 bases between them. Per germline, CDR1 GTSNPN and CDR2 SVGIG (reference sequence).

The chain combines TRBV30 with TRBJ2-7; 9 bases align to TRBD2. V gave up 4 bases and J gave up 6 bases; unmatched junction bases: 13. CDR1 and CDR2 (germline): GTSNPN, SVGIG (reference sequence). The CDR3 is 15 residues long. The CDR3 loop reads CAWTQRGLAAGEQYF. CDR3 sequence (DNA): TGTGCCTGGACCCAACGGGGACTAGCTGCGGGCGAGCAGTACTTC.

This chain connects TRBV2 to TRBJ1-1; 7 bases agree with TRBD1. With 5 bases clipped from V and 5 bases from J, the junction kept 8 bases outside the gene matches. The CDR3 is made up of 14 amino acids. CDR1 is SNHLY and CDR2 is FYNNEI in the germline V gene. CDR3 nucleotide sequence: TGTGCCAGCAGTTGGACAGGAGGTGAGACTGAAGCTTTCTTT. This translates into CASSWTGGETEAFF.

The chain uses TRBV18 and TRBJ1-2; TRBD1 matches at 9 bases. The CDR3 sequence is 14 residues long. J lost 6 bases, V lost 5 bases, and 7 bases had no gene match. Germline V CDR1 and CDR2: KGHSH, LQKENI. The CDR3 is CASSSNTGGDGYTF. Written as DNA, the CDR3 is TGTGCCAGCTCATCCAATACAGGGGGCGATGGCTACACCTTC.

V and J are TRBV9 and TRBJ1-5; TRBD1 matches 7 bases. Germline-derived CDR1 and CDR2 are SGDLS and YYNGEE. Trimming removed 3 bases from V and 6 bases from J; junction bases left unmatched: 9. The CDR3 runs 15 residues. The CDR3 nucleotides read TGTGCCAGCAGCGCCCACACAGGGGAAGGTCAGCCCCAGCATTTT. Its protein is CASSAHTGEGQPQHF.

V is TRBV24-1 and J is TRBJ1-5, with D possibly matching TRBD1 (6 bases). The CDR3 contains 14 residues. V was shortened by 0 bases and J by 4 bases, with 6 bases between the two germline ends. CDR1 and CDR2 from the germline V gene are KGHDR and SFDVKD. This CDR3 reads CATSDLDRNQPQHF. CDR3 nucleotides: TGTGCCACCAGTGATTTGGACAGGAATCAGCCCCAGCATTTT.

The gene calls are TRBV20-1 and TRBJ2-7; 8 bases match TRBD1. J gave up 4 bases and V 3 bases, and 11 bases lay outside the gene matches. The germline gives CDR1 DFQATT, CDR2 SNEGSKA (reference sequence). The CDR3 has 15 amino acids. Written as DNA, the CDR3 is TGCAGTGCTAGTGTATCAGGGGGCATAGTATACGAGCAGTACTTC. Encoded protein: CSASVSGGIVYEQYF.

The chain joins TRBV10-3 to TRBJ2-7; tentative D call: TRBD2 (5 bases). This CDR3 has 13 amino acids. CDR1 and CDR2 (germline): ENHRY, SYGVKD. V lost 10 bases and J 3 bases, leaving 16 bases between the germline ends. The CDR3 DNA reads as TGTGCCAGCGGTTTAGCAGGAGGCTACGAGCAGTACTTC. It specifies CASGLAGGYEQYF.

This sequence joins TRBV6-5 and TRBJ2-3; 7 nucleotides agree with TRBD1. Germline trimming cut 2 bases from V and 2 bases from J; bases unmatched to any gene: 7. CDR3 length equals 16 residues. CDR1 MNHEY and CDR2 SVGAGI come from the germline V gene. CDR3 sequence reads: CASSYGGQPPTDTQYF. CDR3 coding DNA: TGTGCCAGCAGTTACGGGGGACAGCCCCCCACAGATACGCAGTATTTT.

This sequence joins TRBV5-1 and TRBJ1-1, with D possibly being TRBD1 (5 bases). This CDR3 is 17 amino acids long. V was pared by 4 bases and J by 3 bases, with 22 bases between. The germline gives CDR1 SGHRS, CDR2 YFSETQ. In DNA, the CDR3 is TGCGCCAGCAGCCCTGTTGGGGGACTATACCGTCACACTGAAGCTTTCTTT. Protein: CASSPVGGLYRHTEAFF.